This T cell receptor (beta chain) was obtained from a study of cytomegalovirus exposure and HLA in healthy donors. Researchers ran the PCR with 60 Vbeta and 13 Jbeta primers. TCRdb's table, derived via immunoSEQ multiplex PCR, lists solely in-frame clones and lacks some. The sample includes roughly 130,000 clones, approximately 79% of them seen just once. V was clipped by 5 bases and J by 3 bases; unmatched bases: 4. The length of the CDR3 is 13 residues. Germline CDR1 and CDR2: GTSNPN and SVGIG (reference sequence). What was sequenced was PBMCs. This receptor was taken from a man aged 18 to 29 in good health and CMV-seropositive. The chain recombines TRBV30 with TRBJ2-7; 10 bases fit TRBD2. As DNA, the CDR3 is TGTGCCTGGGGGGGACTAGCGCACTACGAGCAGTACTTC. It translates to CAWGGLAHYEQYF.